Following are 30 T cell receptor beta chains from one sample sequenced in a study of T cells in Graves' hyperthyroidism and ophthalmopathy. Amplification of TCR beta CDR3 regions used RNA as the template. The TCR CDR3 first-round RT-PCR relied on the HTBI primer set. TCRdb re-derived calls from the multiplex PCR reads in MiXCR, one entry per CDR3 protein. The sample holds 300,000 to 350,000 distinct CDR3 sequences, approximately 13% seen once. Sequencing was carried out using blood. All receptors derive from a woman under 40 with Graves' hyperthyroidism.

This clonotype has ten or more counts. The chain is built from TRBV11-2 and TRBJ1-1; 8 bases fit TRBD1. CDR1 is SGHAT and CDR2 is FQNNGV in the germline V gene. The junction had 9 bases not matched to a gene; V was cut back by 11 bases and J by 4 bases. This CDR3 has 13 residues. CDR3 region: CAGQDRASTEAFF. CDR3 in DNA: TGTGCCGGACAGGACAGGGCTAGCACTGAAGCTTTCTTT.

The J gene is TRBJ1-2, the V gene TRBV11-2, with TRBD1 matching 11 bases. Losses at the gene ends were 4 bases for V and 4 bases for J; bases not matched to a gene: 8. The CDR3 runs 16 residues. Germline CDR1 reads SGHAT; CDR2 reads FQNNGV. CDR3 protein: CASSSPGTGGTYGYTF. The CDR3 DNA follows: TGTGCCAGCAGCTCGCCCGGGACAGGGGGTACCTATGGCTACACCTTC. The variable domain in full, with the rest retrieved from reference TRBV11-2 and TRBJ1-2, is EAGVAQSPRYKIIEKRQSVAFWCNPISGHATLYWYQQILGQGPKLLIQFQNNGVVDDSQLPKDRFSAERLKGVDSTLKIQPAKLEDSAVYLCASSSPGTGGTYGYTFGSGTRLTVV.

The chain joins TRBV10-3 to TRBJ2-5; possible D gene TRBD2, 5 bases. V was pared by 8 bases and J by 2 bases, with 9 bases between. Germline-derived CDR1 and CDR2 are ENHRY and SYGVKD. The CDR3 is 12 amino acids. The CDR3 protein is CAIYQRQETQYF. The CDR3 nucleotides are TGTGCCATCTACCAGCGGCAAGAGACCCAGTACTTC.

This clonotype was found many times. The chain employs TRBV7-2 and TRBJ2-1, with 11 bases aligning to TRBD2. V gave up 5 bases and J gave up 4 bases; unmatched junction bases: 7. The CDR3 runs 16 residues. CDR1 and CDR2 from the germline V gene are SGHTA and FQGNSA. The CDR3 region is CASSTRTSGLYNEQFF. CDR3 nucleotides: TGTGCCAGCAGCACTCGGACTAGCGGGCTATACAATGAGCAGTTCTTC.

The chain carries TRBV20-1 and TRBJ2-7; 7 positions agree with TRBD1. Trimming took 7 bases from V and 2 from J; bases not matched to a gene: 8. The germline CDR1 and CDR2 sequences are DFQATT and SNEGSKA (reference sequence). CDR3 length: 13 residues. The CDR3 loop reads CSGAGTAAYEQYF. The DNA for the CDR3 is TGCAGTGGGGCCGGGACAGCGGCCTACGAGCAGTACTTC.

Many counts were recorded for this clonotype. The CDR3 DNA follows: TGTGCCAGCAGTTACTATACGAACACTGAAGCTTTCTTT. It codes for CASSYYTNTEAFF. V is TRBV6-5 and J is TRBJ1-1; no definite D call. CDR3 length equals 13 residues. V lost 1 base to trimming and J lost 1 base, with 4 bases between them. Per germline, CDR1 MNHEY and CDR2 SVGAGI.

Concerning this clonotype itself: A read error is possible here, since a much larger clone lies one base away. The chain links TRBV12-3 or TRBV12-4 to TRBJ1-5; D call uncertain. CDR3 length: 14 residues. Trimming cost V 3 bases and J 4 bases, with 10 bases left between them. The CDR3 DNA reads TGTGCCAGCAGTTTGCAGAAATTTAATCAGCCCCAGCATTTT. Protein product: CASSLQKFNQPQHF.

This clonotype was seen a few times. CDR3 nucleotide sequence: TGTGCCAGCGACCAGGACGGTGGGGATGAGCAGTTCTTC. It translates to CASDQDGGDEQFF. This chain links TRBV7-9 with TRBJ2-1; D gene unclear. CDR1 is SEHNR and CDR2 is FQNEAQ in the germline V gene (reference sequence). The CDR3 covers 13 residues. The V end was cut by 8 bases, the J end by 8 bases, with 16 bases between.

This sequence joins TRBV18 and TRBJ2-2; the D is unclear. The length of the CDR3 is 16 residues. The germline V and J ends were trimmed by 5 bases and 0 bases, with 13 bases remaining between them. The germline V gene encodes CDR1 KGHSH and CDR2 LQKENI. CDR3 in amino acids: CASSAYLPANTGELFF. CDR3 sequence (DNA): TGTGCCAGCTCAGCGTACTTACCCGCGAACACCGGGGAGCTGTTTTTT.

Worth noting for this clonotype: One base away lies a much larger clone, so this may be a sequencing read error. In DNA form, the CDR3 reads TGTGCCAGCAACTTGCCAGGGTGGAACACTGAAGCTTTCTTT. Translating it yields CASNLPGWNTEAFF. This chain joins TRBV5-6 and TRBJ1-1; maybe TRBD1 (5 bases). The CDR3 totals 14 residues. Germline CDR1 and CDR2: SGHDT and YYEEEE. The complete variable domain, with remaining parts taken from reference TRBV5-6 and TRBJ1-1, reads DAGVTQSPTHLIKTRGQQVTLRCSPKSGHDTVSWYQQALGQGPQFIFQYYEEEERQRGNFPDRFSGHQFPNYSSELNVNALLLGDSALYLCASNLPGWNTEAFFGQGTRLTVV.

This clonotype was counted only a few times. The V and J genes are TRBV11-3 and TRBJ1-3; TRBD1 is a possible D gene (5 bases). This CDR3 contains 14 residues. V was clipped by 5 bases and J by 0 bases, with 8 bases between them. CDR1 and CDR2 from the germline V gene are SGHNT and YENEEA. The CDR3 loop is CASSRDGSGNTIYF. In DNA form, the CDR3 reads TGTGCCAGCAGCCGGGACGGCTCTGGAAACACCATATATTTT.

Details on this clonotype: A much larger clone is a single base away; this may be a read error. V gene TRBV11-2 combines with J gene TRBJ1-1, with 7 positions matching TRBD1. There are 16 residues in the CDR3. Per germline, CDR1 SGHAT and CDR2 FQNNGV. CDR3: CASSSQTKQGNPEAFF. In DNA form, the CDR3 reads TGTGCCAGCAGCTCCCAGACCAAACAGGGGAACCCTGAAGCTTTCTTT.

This clonotype was recorded a few times. This chain links TRBV6-4 with TRBJ2-7, with D tentatively TRBD1 (6 bases). Looked up from germline, CDR1 is MRHNA and CDR2 is SNTAGT. V was shortened by 5 bases and J by 2 bases, with 13 bases between the two germline ends. The CDR3 runs 14 residues. The CDR3 region is CASSKGHSPYEQYF. DNA for the CDR3: TGTGCCAGCAGTAAGGGACATTCCCCCTACGAGCAGTACTTC.

In this sample, this clonotype turned up many times. The chain recombines TRBV6-1 with TRBJ1-3; no clear D. The CDR3 sequence is 13 residues long. With 5 bases removed from V and 3 bases from J, the gap between germline ends came to 8 bases. Germline CDR1 MNHNS, CDR2 SASEGT. CDR3 sequence: CASSPGGGNTIYF. Written as DNA, the CDR3 is TGTGCCAGCAGTCCGGGTGGTGGAAACACCATATATTTT.

The chain joins TRBV12-5 to TRBJ2-2; the match to TRBD2 covers 9 bases. This CDR3 region has 14 residues. The germline V gene encodes CDR1 LGHNT and CDR2 FRNRAP. The V and J ends lost 7 bases and 5 bases, in that order; junction bases with no gene match: 5. The CDR3 DNA follows: TGTGCTAGTGCCGCGGGAGGGCTTACCGGGGAGCTGTTTTTT. Protein sequence: CASAAGGLTGELFF.

For this clonotype: Just one base apart from a much larger clone, this may be a read error. V and J are TRBV11-3 and TRBJ2-1, with a weak D call TRBD2 (6 bases). The CDR3 covers 15 residues. V shed 4 bases and J shed 2 bases, with 12 bases lying between them. Looked up from germline, CDR1 is SGHNT and CDR2 is YENEEA. Written as DNA, the CDR3 is TGTGCCAGCAGCTCAACCGGGAGCACCTACAATGAGCAGTTCTTC. Translation gives CASSSTGSTYNEQFF. The full variable domain, its missing parts supplied by reference TRBV11-3 and TRBJ2-1, is EAGVVQSPRYKIIEKKQPVAFWCNPISGHNTLYWYLQNLGQGPELLIRYENEEAVDDSQLPKDRFSAERLKGVDSTLKIQPAELGDSAVYLCASSSTGSTYNEQFFGPGTRLTVL.

This clonotype has just a few counts. The gene calls are TRBV5-8 and TRBJ2-2; D gene ambiguous. The ends were cut back, 0 bases at V and 0 bases at J, with 15 bases in the middle. The CDR3 extends over 18 amino acids. Germline V gene lookup returns CDR1 SGHTS and CDR2 YDEGEE. CDR3 sequence: CASSLAFSADANTGELFF. The CDR3 DNA is TGTGCCAGCAGCTTGGCCTTCTCGGCAGACGCGAACACCGGGGAGCTGTTTTTT.

The genes are TRBV6-1 and TRBJ1-2, with no clear D. Germline values: CDR1 MNHNS, CDR2 SASEGT. Trimming cost V 1 base and J 0 bases, with 9 bases left between them. The CDR3 has 15 amino acids. The CDR3 sequence is CASSEGRLANYGYTF. The CDR3 region has the DNA TGTGCCAGCAGTGAAGGCAGGTTAGCTAACTATGGCTACACCTTC.

With regard to this clonotype: At one of its ends the junction is not consistent with the germline gene, which may arise from a read error. This rearrangement joins TRBV28 to TRBJ2-1; 7 bases match TRBD2. The CDR3 covers 14 residues. CDR1 and CDR2 (germline): MDHEN, SYDVKM. In DNA form, the CDR3 reads TGTGCCAGCGGCCCAGCGGGGAGAGGCAATGGGCAGTTCTTC. Its translation is CASGPAGRGNGQFF.

This clonotype was counted only a few times. The rearrangement uses TRBV25-1 and TRBJ1-5; tentative D call: TRBD1 (5 bases). V was clipped by 3 bases and J by 7 bases, with 13 bases between them. Germline loops: CDR1 MGHDK, CDR2 SYGVNS. The CDR3 is 14 amino acids. Written as DNA, the CDR3 is TGTGCCAGCAGTGAGGGGCCCGGAGGGCAGCCCCAGCATTTT. Amino acids: CASSEGPGGQPQHF.

This clonotype was detected a few times. The chain recombines TRBV28 with TRBJ2-3, with 9 bases lining up with TRBD2. The V gene's germline CDR1 is MDHEN and CDR2 SYDVKM. With 3 bases clipped from V and 4 bases from J, the junction kept 5 bases outside the gene matches. The CDR3 totals 15 residues. The CDR3 sequence is CASSFLAGTADTQYF. CDR3 nucleotide sequence: TGTGCCAGCAGTTTTCTAGCGGGAACCGCAGATACGCAGTATTTT.

This rearrangement joins TRBV7-2 to TRBJ2-1; D remains ambiguous. CDR3 length equals 14 residues. The V and J ends lost 8 bases and 10 bases respectively, with 21 bases between them. In germline, CDR1 is SGHTA, CDR2 FQGNSA. The CDR3 DNA sequence: TGTGCCAGCGGCTCCCCTAAGGAGTACCGCGAGCAGTTCTTC. It yields the protein CASGSPKEYREQFF.

Many counts were recorded for this clonotype. V is TRBV28 and J is TRBJ1-1, with no clear D. V lost 1 base and J 3 bases, leaving 9 bases between the germline ends. There are 14 residues in the CDR3. CDR1 MDHEN and CDR2 SYDVKM come from the germline V gene. CDR3 nucleotides: TGTGCCAGCAGTTTATCGGGAGGGTACACTGAAGCTTTCTTT. This codes for CASSLSGGYTEAFF.

The sample holds a few counts of this clonotype. CDR3 DNA sequence: TGTGCCAGCACCCATCGGGCCGTTCCTAATTCACCCCTCCACTTT. Amino acids: CASTHRAVPNSPLHF. The chain uses TRBV28 and TRBJ1-6; D not resolved. CDR3 length: 15 residues. Trimming shortened V by 7 bases and J by 6 bases, and 16 bases separated the two germline ends. Germline V gives CDR1 MDHEN, CDR2 SYDVKM.

This clonotype appeared many times. Written as DNA, the CDR3 is TGTGCCAGCAGATCCTATAATCCGGGACTGGGACGTATGAGTAATTCACCCCTCCACTTT. It yields the protein CASRSYNPGLGRMSNSPLHF. V is TRBV2 and J is TRBJ1-6; a possible D gene is TRBD1 (5 bases). Per the germline V gene, CDR1 is SNHLY and CDR2 is FYNNEI. The CDR3 is 20 residues long. V lost 6 bases, J lost 6 bases, and 30 bases lay in between.

This clonotype was picked up a small number of times. The rearrangement joins TRBV27 to TRBJ1-1; TRBD1 might be the D (6 bases). CDR1 and CDR2 (germline): MNHEY, SMNVEV (reference sequence). The V end was cut by 3 bases, the J end by 1 base, with 15 bases between. The CDR3 is made up of 16 amino acids. The CDR3 loop reads CASSLAGGIGNTEAFF. The CDR3 DNA follows: TGTGCCAGCAGTTTGGCTGGGGGCATAGGGAACACTGAAGCTTTCTTT.

This clonotype was counted between two and nine times. V usage is TRBV20-1 and J usage is TRBJ1-1; D is perhaps TRBD1 (5 bases). The CDR3 totals 13 residues. Germline values: CDR1 DFQATT, CDR2 SNEGSKA (reference sequence). As DNA, the CDR3 is TGCTGCTGTCCGGGACTGACGAACACTGAAGCTTTCTTT. Its translation: CCCPGLTNTEAFF.

This chain links TRBV24-1 with TRBJ2-1, with D maybe TRBD1 (5 bases). There are 13 residues in the CDR3. Germline V gene data show CDR1 as KGHDR and CDR2 as SFDVKD. Deletions cut 1 base from V and 10 bases from J, with 10 bases between. CDR3: CATSDLDRNEQFF. The CDR3 DNA reads TGTGCCACCAGTGATTTAGACAGAAACGAGCAGTTCTTC.

This clonotype was seen at least ten times. The J gene is TRBJ1-2, the V gene TRBV6-1; unclear D gene. The CDR3 sequence is 12 residues long. V shed 6 bases and J shed 9 bases, with 14 bases lying between them. Germline V CDR1 and CDR2: MNHNS, SASEGT. CDR3 amino acids: CASRDPPISYTF. The DNA for the CDR3 is TGTGCCAGCAGGGACCCCCCTATTAGCTACACCTTC.

The DNA for the CDR3 is TGCGCCAGCAGCCGCCAGGGTTTTTCGATTGAAGCTTTCTTT. This encodes CASSRQGFSIEAFF. The J gene is TRBJ1-1, the V gene TRBV4-1; possibly TRBD1 for D (5 bases). Germline lookup yields CDR1 MGHRA and CDR2 YSYEKL. The CDR3 totals 14 residues. The V end was cut by 4 bases, the J end by 7 bases, with 16 bases between.